Each of the 14 T cell receptor beta chains below was sequenced from the same sample in a study of technical replicates of blood from several donors. Libraries were prepared by immunoSEQ multiplex PCR; TCRdb keeps only in-frame clonotypes and omits some of them. The sample has about 59,000 clones, about 94% seen once; the top ten hold approximately 4.2%. The material sequenced was PBMCs. The origin of the receptors is a human donor in good health. Some clones in this sample may be carry-over from other donors' samples.

The rearrangement links TRBV7-6 to TRBJ2-7; tentative D call: TRBD2 (7 bases). Trimming removed 5 bases at V and 6 bases at J, with 17 bases between. The CDR3 length is 14 residues. Germline V gene data show CDR1 as SGHVS and CDR2 as FNYEAQ. As DNA, the CDR3 is TGTGCCAGCAGCCGACAGGAGGGGGGGGCCGAGCAGTACTTC. Translation: CASSRQEGGAEQYF.

V gene TRBV21-1 combines with J gene TRBJ1-4; TRBD1, the table's D call, was not compared with the DNA. TRBV21-1 is a pseudogene segment. The CDR3 is 15 amino acids. CDR3 DNA: TGTGCCAGCAGCAAAAGGGGGCAGCAGAATGAAAAACTGTTTTTT. Protein: CASSKRGQQNEKLFF.

The V gene is TRBV10-3, the J gene TRBJ2-7, with 10 positions matching TRBD2. Germline lookup yields CDR1 ENHRY and CDR2 SYGVKD. The trim removed 2 bases at V and 6 bases at J, leaving 4 bases unmatched. The CDR3 is made up of 14 amino acids. Here the CDR3 reads CAISEARTSGEQYF. For the CDR3, the DNA is TGTGCCATCAGTGAGGCCCGGACTAGCGGCGAGCAGTACTTC.

This chain's CDR3 is CASSLTSLNTEAFF. The DNA for the CDR3 is TGCGCCAGCAGCTTGACATCCCTGAACACTGAAGCTTTCTTT. The chain carries TRBV5-1 and TRBJ1-1; D remains unclear. The CDR3 extends over 14 amino acids. Germline V gene data show CDR1 as SGHRS and CDR2 as YFSETQ. The germline V and J ends were trimmed by 1 base and 0 bases, with 7 bases remaining between them.

V is TRBV29-1 and J is TRBJ2-1; no definite D call. V gave up 4 bases and J gave up 5 bases, with 15 bases separating them. The germline CDR1 and CDR2 sequences are SQVTM and ANQGSEA. The CDR3 is 14 amino acids. The CDR3 region has the DNA TGCAGCGTTGCGGCCGGGTTAAGAGACAATGAGCAGTTCTTC. Its protein is CSVAAGLRDNEQFF.

J is TRBJ1-1 and V is TRBV5-5; D not resolved. V was cut by 2 bases and J by 1 base, with 6 bases left in between. Looked up from germline, CDR1 is SGHKS and CDR2 is YYEKEE (reference sequence). This CDR3 contains 13 residues. CDR3 sequence: CASSFQSNTEAFF. For the CDR3, the DNA is TGTGCCAGCAGCTTTCAGTCGAACACTGAAGCTTTCTTT.

This clone was seen only once. This sequence joins TRBV5-1 and TRBJ2-7, with 10 positions matching TRBD1. The V gene end was trimmed by 3 bases and the J gene end by 4 bases; junction bases not matched to a gene: 4. The germline V gene has CDR1 SGHRS and CDR2 YFSETQ. The CDR3 is 14 residues long. The chain's CDR3 is CASSSRQGAYEQYF. In nucleotides, the CDR3 is TGCGCCAGCAGCTCCCGACAGGGGGCTTACGAGCAGTACTTC.

This rearrangement joins TRBV7-3 to TRBJ2-5, with D possibly matching TRBD1 (5 bases). There are 15 residues in the CDR3. CDR1 and CDR2 (germline): SGHTA, FQGTGA. V lost 1 base and J 2 bases, leaving 11 bases between the germline ends. The CDR3 spells CASSLSGHRQETQYF. CDR3 DNA sequence: TGTGCCAGCAGCTTAAGTGGACACAGGCAAGAGACCCAGTACTTC.

The rearrangement links TRBV6-1 to TRBJ2-6; weak D call: TRBD2 (5 bases). Germline loops: CDR1 MNHNS, CDR2 SASEGT. Trimming took 6 bases from V and 3 from J, leaving 6 bases between them. The length of the CDR3 is 13 residues. CDR3 residues: CASRGGGANVLTF. The CDR3 bases are TGTGCCAGCAGAGGAGGTGGGGCCAACGTCCTGACTTTC.

The rearrangement joins TRBV2 to TRBJ1-2, with a tentative D call TRBD1 (5 bases). Germline loops: CDR1 SNHLY, CDR2 FYNNEI. The CDR3 covers 14 residues. V lost 4 bases and J lost 3, with 12 bases in between. CDR3 protein: CASSGDRDYYGYTF. CDR3 nucleotide sequence: TGTGCCAGCAGTGGAGACCGGGACTACTATGGCTACACCTTC.

The rearrangement joins TRBV19 to TRBJ2-1; a weak D match, TRBD2 (6 bases). The germline V gene has CDR1 LNHDA and CDR2 SQIVND (reference sequence). Between the trimmed V and J ends, which lost 8 bases and 0 bases, there was a span of 11 bases. The CDR3 loop spans 14 amino acids. CDR3 region: CASGGIGSYNEQFF. CDR3 coding DNA: TGTGCCAGTGGAGGGATCGGCTCCTACAATGAGCAGTTCTTC.

The chain combines TRBV19 with TRBJ1-1, with a weak D call TRBD1 (6 bases). Germline CDR1 and CDR2: LNHDA and SQIVND (reference sequence). V was clipped by 5 bases and J by 1 base, with 8 bases between them. The CDR3 consists of 13 residues. CDR3 protein: CASSLDRNTEAFF. In nucleotides, the CDR3 is TGTGCCAGTAGTTTGGACAGGAACACTGAAGCTTTCTTT. The complete variable domain, with remaining parts taken from reference TRBV19 and TRBJ1-1, reads DGGITQSPKYLFRKEGQNVTLSCEQNLNHDAMYWYRQDPGQGLRLIYYSQIVNDFQKGDIAEGYSVSREKKESFPLTVTSAQKNPTAFYLCASSLDRNTEAFFGQGTRLTVV.

The chain's CDR3 is CASSLTPSYEQYF. CDR3 DNA sequence: TGTGCCAGCAGTCTCACGCCGAGTTACGAGCAGTACTTC. The rearrangement uses TRBV9 and TRBJ2-7; unclear D gene. Germline V gene lookup returns CDR1 SGDLS and CDR2 YYNGEE. The V gene lost 5 bases and the J gene lost 4 bases, with 13 bases spanning the gap. This CDR3 is 13 amino acids long.

This chain connects TRBV7-6 to TRBJ2-5; TRBD2 matches 13 bases. CDR3 length equals 19 residues. J gave up 4 bases and V 1 base, and 12 bases lay outside the gene matches. Looked up from germline, CDR1 is SGHVS and CDR2 is FNYEAQ. DNA for the CDR3: TGTGCCAGCAGCTTAGTTTTAGGACTAGCGGGAGTTAGTAGAGAGACCCAGTACTTC. Protein product: CASSLVLGLAGVSRETQYF.